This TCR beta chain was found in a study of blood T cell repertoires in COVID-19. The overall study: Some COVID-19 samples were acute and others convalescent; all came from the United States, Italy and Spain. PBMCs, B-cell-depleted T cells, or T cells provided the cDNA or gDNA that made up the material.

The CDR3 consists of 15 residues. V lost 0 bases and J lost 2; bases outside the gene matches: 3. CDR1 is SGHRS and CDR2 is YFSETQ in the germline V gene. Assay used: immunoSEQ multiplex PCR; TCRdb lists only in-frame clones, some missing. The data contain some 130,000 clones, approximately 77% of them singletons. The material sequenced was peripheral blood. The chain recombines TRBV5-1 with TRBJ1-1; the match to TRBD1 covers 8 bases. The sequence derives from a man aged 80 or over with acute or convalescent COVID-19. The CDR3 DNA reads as TGCGCCAGCAGCTTGGCAGGGGGCGATAACACTGAAGCTTTCTTT. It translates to CASSLAGGDNTEAFF. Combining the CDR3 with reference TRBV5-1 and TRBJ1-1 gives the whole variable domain KAGVTQTPRYLIKTRGQQVTLSCSPISGHRSVSWYQQTPGQGLQFLFEYFSETQRNKGNFPGRFSGRQFSNSRSEMNVSTLELGDSALYLCASSLAGGDNTEAFFGQGTRLTVV.